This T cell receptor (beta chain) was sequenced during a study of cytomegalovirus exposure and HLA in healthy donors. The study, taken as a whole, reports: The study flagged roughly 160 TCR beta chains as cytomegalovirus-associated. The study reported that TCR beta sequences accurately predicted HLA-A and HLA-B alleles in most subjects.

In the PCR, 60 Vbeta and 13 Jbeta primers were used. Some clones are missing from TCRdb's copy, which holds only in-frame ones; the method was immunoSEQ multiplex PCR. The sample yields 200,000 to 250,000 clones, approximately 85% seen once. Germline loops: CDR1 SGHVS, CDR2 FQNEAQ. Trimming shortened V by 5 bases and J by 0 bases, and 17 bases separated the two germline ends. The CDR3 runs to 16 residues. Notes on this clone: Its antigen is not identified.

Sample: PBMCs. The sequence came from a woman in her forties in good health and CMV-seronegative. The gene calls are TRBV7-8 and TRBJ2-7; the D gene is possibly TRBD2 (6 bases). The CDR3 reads CASSPLPGVFSYEQYF. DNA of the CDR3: TGTGCCAGCAGCCCGCTCCCGGGGGTCTTCTCCTACGAGCAGTACTTC.